The 3 T cell receptor beta chains below were found in one sample sequenced in a study of shared clonotypes between healthy human individuals. The assay was immunoSEQ multiplex PCR, and TCRdb's table has in-frame clones only and misses some. The repertoire includes about 680,000 clones, about three quarters of them detected once, and around 2% sits in the top ten. The sample was memory CD4+ T cells sorted from blood. Subset in this sample: CD45RA-negative fraction. These receptors all stem from a woman aged 25 to 39 in good health.

J is TRBJ2-7 and V is TRBV7-9; 9 bases line up with TRBD1. This CDR3 comprises 15 residues. The V gene end was trimmed by 5 bases and the J gene end by 4 bases; junction bases not matched to a gene: 9. From germline, CDR1 is SEHNR and CDR2 FQNEAQ (reference sequence). CDR3 sequence reads: CASSPQTGGIYEQYF. CDR3 coding DNA: TGTGCCAGCAGCCCTCAGACAGGGGGTATTTACGAGCAGTACTTC.

The V call is TRBV9, the J call TRBJ2-1, with 10 bases lining up with TRBD2. Germline CDR1 is SGDLS and CDR2 is YYNGEE. The CDR3 extends over 14 amino acids. Germline trimming cut 3 bases from V and 5 bases from J; bases unmatched to any gene: 2. CDR3 residues: CASSGTSGNNEQFF. In nucleotides, the CDR3 is TGTGCCAGCAGCGGGACTAGCGGAAACAATGAGCAGTTCTTC.

This clone was counted only a few times. The V call is TRBV28, the J call TRBJ2-5; 9 bases agree with TRBD1. With V trimmed by 8 bases and J by 4 bases, 11 bases remained unmatched. The germline V gene has CDR1 MDHEN and CDR2 SYDVKM. The CDR3 length is 15 residues. As DNA, the CDR3 is TGTGCCAGCTCGACTTTGGGACAGGGCAGAGAGACCCAGTACTTC. The encoded protein is CASSTLGQGRETQYF.